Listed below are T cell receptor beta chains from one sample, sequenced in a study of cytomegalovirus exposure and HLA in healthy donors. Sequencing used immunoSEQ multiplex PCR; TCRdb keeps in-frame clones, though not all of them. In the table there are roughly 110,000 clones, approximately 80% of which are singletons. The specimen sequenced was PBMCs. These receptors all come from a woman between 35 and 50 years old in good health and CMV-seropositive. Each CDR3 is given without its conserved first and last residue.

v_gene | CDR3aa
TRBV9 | ASRRQGGTGELF
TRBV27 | ASSTRTGTYVGYT
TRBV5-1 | ASSKEGRGGTEAF
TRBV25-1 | ASSAPWTGSYGYT
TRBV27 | ASSFGRLSYEQY
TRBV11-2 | ASSFGSDLNYGYT
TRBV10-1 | ASTAGTGLNSNQPQH
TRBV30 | AWRGLAGLEKLF
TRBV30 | AWSTGSSGNTIY
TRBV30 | AWNTGTLRGYGYT
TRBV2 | ASSADSVNNSPLH
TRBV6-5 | ASWRGDTYGYT
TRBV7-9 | ASSPGTGANFEAF
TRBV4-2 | ASSQDRQGDQPQH
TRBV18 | ASSLEEINTEAF
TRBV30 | AWEGNNSPLH
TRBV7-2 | ASSRSWTEAF
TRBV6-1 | ASCPGTVSTDTQY
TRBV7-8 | ASSIRTGRMYTEAF
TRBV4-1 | ASSQARLEPQH
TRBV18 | ASSRPLGRPGNTIY
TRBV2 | ASLNDRVGVQPQH
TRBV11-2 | ASSPWTGGDEKLF
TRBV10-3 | AITSLTGGYGEAF
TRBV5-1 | ASSLAESGELF
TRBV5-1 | ASSFSGGRTNSPLH
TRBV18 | ASSRTGDHEQY
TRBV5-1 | ASSLGGYNEKLF
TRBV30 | AWGTGGDTIY
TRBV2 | ASISVEGGEQY
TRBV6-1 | ASSEQGGMNTEAF
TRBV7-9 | ASSLSAEAF
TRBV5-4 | ASSLPLGSGELF
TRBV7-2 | ASSSPDRVKF
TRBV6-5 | ASGRDRGEQY
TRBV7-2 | ASSLGQISLKDTQY
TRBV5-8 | ASSFVAGGRADTQY
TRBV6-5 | ASSWAGTGGEKLF
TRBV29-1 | SVGSPGHLAN
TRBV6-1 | ASAFGQMNTEAF
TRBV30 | AWSVGASGNTIY
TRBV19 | ASSSTENQPQH
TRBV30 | AWSVQSTEAF